This TCR beta chain was captured in a study of regulatory T cells in long-lasting Graves disease. Of note for this clonotype: Its antigen is still unknown.

Study-level results: Lower TCR diversity was seen in persistent Graves' patients than in newly diagnosed ones.

The time point here: newly diagnosed GD, antithyroid drugs for less than 3 months. The authors made the TCR library using RNA they extracted from PBMCs. The authors built TCR beta libraries using iRepertoire HTBI primers and Arm-PCR of CDR3 regions. TCRdb used MiXCR to reprocess the multiplex PCR reads, holding one entry per CDR3 protein. The sample yields about 620,000 distinct CDR3 sequences, around 15% seen once. V lost 8 bases to trimming and J lost 6 bases; unmatched junction nucleotides: 10. The germline V gene encodes CDR1 ENHRY and CDR2 SYGVKD. This CDR3 spans 14 amino acids. This same sample was also part of a study on T cells in Graves' hyperthyroidism and ophthalmopathy. That study adds: Most expanded thyroid clonotypes above 0.001 recurred in blood.

The starting material was peripheral blood mononuclear cells (PBMCs), obtained at new diagnosis, from a patient treated with antithyroid drugs. This TCR was recovered from a woman aged 30 to 39 with Graves disease. The chain links TRBV10-3 to TRBJ2-1; 7 nucleotides agree with TRBD1. The CDR3 DNA is TGTGCCATCGCCCCCCAGGGACAGCTCAATGAGCAGTTCTTC. Protein sequence: CAIAPQGQLNEQFF.